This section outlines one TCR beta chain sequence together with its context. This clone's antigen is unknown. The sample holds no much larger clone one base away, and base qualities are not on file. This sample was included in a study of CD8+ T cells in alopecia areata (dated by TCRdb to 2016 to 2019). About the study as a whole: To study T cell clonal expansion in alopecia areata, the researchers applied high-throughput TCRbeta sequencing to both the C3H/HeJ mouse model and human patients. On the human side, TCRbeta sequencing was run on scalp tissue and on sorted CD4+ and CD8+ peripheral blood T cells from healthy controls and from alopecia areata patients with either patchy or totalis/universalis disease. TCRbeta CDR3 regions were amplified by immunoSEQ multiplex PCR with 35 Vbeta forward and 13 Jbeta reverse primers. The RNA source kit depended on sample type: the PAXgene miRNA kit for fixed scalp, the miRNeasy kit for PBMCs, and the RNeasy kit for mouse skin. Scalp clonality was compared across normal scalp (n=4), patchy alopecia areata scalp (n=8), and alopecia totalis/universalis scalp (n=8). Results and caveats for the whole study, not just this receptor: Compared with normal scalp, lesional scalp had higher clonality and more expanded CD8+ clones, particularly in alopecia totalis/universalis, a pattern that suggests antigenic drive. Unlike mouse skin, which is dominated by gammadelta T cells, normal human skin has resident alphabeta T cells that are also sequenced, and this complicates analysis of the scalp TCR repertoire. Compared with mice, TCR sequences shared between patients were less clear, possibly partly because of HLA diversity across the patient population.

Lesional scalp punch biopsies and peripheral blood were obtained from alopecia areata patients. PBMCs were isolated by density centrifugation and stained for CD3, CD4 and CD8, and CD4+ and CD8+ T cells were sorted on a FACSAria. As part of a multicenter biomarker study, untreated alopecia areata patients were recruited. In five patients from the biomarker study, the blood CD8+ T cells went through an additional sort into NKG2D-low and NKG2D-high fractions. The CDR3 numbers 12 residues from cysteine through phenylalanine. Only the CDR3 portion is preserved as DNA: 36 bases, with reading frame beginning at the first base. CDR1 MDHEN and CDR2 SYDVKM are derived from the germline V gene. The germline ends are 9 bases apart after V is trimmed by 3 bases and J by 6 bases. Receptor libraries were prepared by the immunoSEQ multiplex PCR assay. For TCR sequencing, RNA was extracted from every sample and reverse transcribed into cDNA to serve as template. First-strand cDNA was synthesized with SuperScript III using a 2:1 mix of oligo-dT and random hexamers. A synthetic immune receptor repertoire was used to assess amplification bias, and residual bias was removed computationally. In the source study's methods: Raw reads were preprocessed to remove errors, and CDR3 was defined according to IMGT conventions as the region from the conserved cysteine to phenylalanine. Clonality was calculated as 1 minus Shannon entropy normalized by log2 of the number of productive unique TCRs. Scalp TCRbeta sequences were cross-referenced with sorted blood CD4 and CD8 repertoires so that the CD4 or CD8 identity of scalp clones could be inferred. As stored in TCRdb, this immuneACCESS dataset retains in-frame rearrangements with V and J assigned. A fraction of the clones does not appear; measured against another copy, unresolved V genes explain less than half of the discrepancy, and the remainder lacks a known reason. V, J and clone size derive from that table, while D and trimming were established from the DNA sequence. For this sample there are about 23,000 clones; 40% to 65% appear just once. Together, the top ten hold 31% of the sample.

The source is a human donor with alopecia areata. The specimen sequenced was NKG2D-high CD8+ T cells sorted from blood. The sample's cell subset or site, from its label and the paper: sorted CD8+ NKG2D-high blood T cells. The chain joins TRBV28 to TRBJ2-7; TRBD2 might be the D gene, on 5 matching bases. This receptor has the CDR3 CASSFSSLEQYF. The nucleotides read TGTGCCAGCAGTTTTTCTAGCCTCGAGCAGTACTTC. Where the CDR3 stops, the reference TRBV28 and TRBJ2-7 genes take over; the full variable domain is DVKVTQSSRYLVKRTGEKVFLECVQDMDHENMFWYRQDPGLGLRLIYFSYDVKMKEKGDIPEGYSVSREKKERFSLILESASTNQTSMYLCASSFSSLEQYFGPGTRLTVT.